This T cell receptor beta chain was sequenced in a study of CD8 T cells in Susac syndrome (dated by TCRdb to between 2019 and 2020). Regarding the complete study: Repertoire sequencing was used to test whether CD8+ T cell activation and differentiation in Susac syndrome was antigen driven. The study compared CD8+ T cell repertoire clonality among roughly 12 healthy donors, 14 Susac syndrome patients and fewer than 19 multiple sclerosis patients.

RNA was extracted with the RNeasy kit and roughly 0.45 to 1 ug was reverse transcribed using random hexamers. The immunoSEQ multiplex PCR assay, covering 54 Vbeta and 13 Jbeta segments, was used to amplify TCR beta CDR3 regions. To correct PCR amplification bias, a synthetic template baseline was used for both primer optimization and computational correction. The source study handled its data this way. Reads were annotated to V, D and J genes according to IMGT and were analyzed with immunoSEQ Analyzer, with only productive sequences retained. Clonality was computed as one minus Shannon entropy normalized by log2 of the number of productive unique sequences. For each patient and control, public and private clones were evaluated among the 100 most prevalent clones. A clone was defined as Susac-specific if it was absent from the healthy and MS cohorts, from 1052 published viral clones and from other ImmuneACCESS disease sequences. In TCRdb, the public reads were trimmed at Q25 with fastp and aligned with MiXCR, with productive beta chains retained. Each entry merges the rows of one CDR3 protein and shows their most common DNA and genes. TCRdb assigned the V and J calls; the authors' analysis was not used. Here the sample has approximately 220,000 distinct CDR3 sequences; approximately 90% occur a single time. The top ten clonotypes cover roughly 0.13% of the sample.

Peripheral blood CD8+ and CD4+ T cells from healthy donors, Susac syndrome patients and multiple sclerosis patients were profiled by high-throughput TCR beta sequencing. Multiple sclerosis controls were treatment-naive patients with stable or active relapsing-remitting disease fulfilling revised McDonald criteria. Bulk CD8+ and CD4+ T cells were purified magnetically by negative isolation, whereas CD8+ TEMRA cells were enriched by FACS. Blood was collected in EDTA tubes and processed within 24 hours, with PBMCs isolated through density gradient centrifugation. PBMCs intended for TCR sequencing were frozen in liquid nitrogen and were later thawed in a 37 degrees C water bath. Purity of sorted or isolated CD4+, CD8+ and CD8+ TEMRA cells was at least 90%. Overall study results and their limits: The TCR sequencing and HLA analysis was acknowledged to have included a relatively small number of individuals.

Turning to this clonotype: It has no known antigen specificity. A junction boundary mismatches the germline segment, possibly from a read error.

The TCR originated in a human donor with multiple sclerosis. Sequencing was performed on CD8+ T cells from PBMCs.

This receptor carries the CDR3 CASSLAHGGGQFF. The nucleotide sequence is given as TGTGCTAGCAGCTTAGCGCACGGGGGTGGGCAGTTCTTC. This receptor chain uses TRBV7-7 and TRBJ2-1; possibly the D gene is TRBD2, per 6 matching bases. Sequences SSHAT (CDR1) and FNYEAQ (CDR2) are obtained from the germline V gene (reference sequence). The CDR3 measures 13 amino acids from cysteine to phenylalanine. Only CDR3 DNA remains: 39 bases, in frame from the first base.